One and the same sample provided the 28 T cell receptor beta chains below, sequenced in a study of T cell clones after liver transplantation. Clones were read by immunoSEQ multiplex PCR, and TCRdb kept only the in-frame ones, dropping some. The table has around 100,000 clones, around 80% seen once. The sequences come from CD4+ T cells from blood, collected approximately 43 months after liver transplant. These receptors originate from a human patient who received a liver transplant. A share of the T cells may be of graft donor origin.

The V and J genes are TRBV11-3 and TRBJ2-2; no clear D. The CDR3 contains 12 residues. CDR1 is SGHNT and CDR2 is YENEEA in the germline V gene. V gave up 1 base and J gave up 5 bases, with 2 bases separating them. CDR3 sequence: CASSLGTGELFF. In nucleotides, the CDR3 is TGTGCCAGCAGCTTAGGGACCGGGGAGCTGTTTTTT.

The CDR3 is CASLGGKFSGNTIYF. CDR3 nucleotide sequence: TGTGCCAGCTTGGGGGGAAAATTCTCTGGAAACACCATATATTTT. This chain links TRBV28 with TRBJ1-3; TRBD1 is a possible D gene (5 bases). V lost 8 bases to trimming and J lost 0 bases, with 14 bases between them. The CDR3 contains 15 residues. Germline loops: CDR1 MDHEN, CDR2 SYDVKM.

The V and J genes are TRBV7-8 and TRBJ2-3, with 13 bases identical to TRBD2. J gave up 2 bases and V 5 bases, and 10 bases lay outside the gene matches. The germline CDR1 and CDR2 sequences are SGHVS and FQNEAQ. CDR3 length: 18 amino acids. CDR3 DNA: TGTGCCAGCAGCCCCTGGACTAGCGGGGGAATATTCACAGATACGCAGTATTTT. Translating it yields CASSPWTSGGIFTDTQYF.

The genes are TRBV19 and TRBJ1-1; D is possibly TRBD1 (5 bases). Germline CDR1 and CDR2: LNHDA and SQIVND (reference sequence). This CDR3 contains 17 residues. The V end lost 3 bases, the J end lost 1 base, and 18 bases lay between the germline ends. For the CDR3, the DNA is TGTGCCAGTAGTATCCCCCCCTTGAGGGGTTCGAACACTGAAGCTTTCTTT. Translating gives CASSIPPLRGSNTEAFF. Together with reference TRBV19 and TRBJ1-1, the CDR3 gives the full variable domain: DGGITQSPKYLFRKEGQNVTLSCEQNLNHDAMYWYRQDPGQGLRLIYYSQIVNDFQKGDIAEGYSVSREKKESFPLTVTSAQKNPTAFYLCASSIPPLRGSNTEAFFGQGTRLTVV.

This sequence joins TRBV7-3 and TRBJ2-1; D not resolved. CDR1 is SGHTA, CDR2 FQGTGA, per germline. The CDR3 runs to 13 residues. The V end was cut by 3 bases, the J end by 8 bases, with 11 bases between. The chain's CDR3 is CASSLSGSDEQFF. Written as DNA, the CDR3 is TGTGCCAGCAGCTTGTCTGGCAGTGATGAGCAGTTCTTC.

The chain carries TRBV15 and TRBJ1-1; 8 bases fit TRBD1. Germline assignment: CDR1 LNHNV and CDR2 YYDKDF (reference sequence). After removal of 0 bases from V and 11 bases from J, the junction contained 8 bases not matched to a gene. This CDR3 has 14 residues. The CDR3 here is CATSRDREDRGAFF. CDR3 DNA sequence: TGTGCCACCAGCAGAGATCGTGAAGACAGGGGTGCTTTCTTT.

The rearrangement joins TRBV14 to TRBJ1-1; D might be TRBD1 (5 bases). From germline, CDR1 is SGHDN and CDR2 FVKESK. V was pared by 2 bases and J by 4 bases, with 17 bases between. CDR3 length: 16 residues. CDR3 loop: CASSQLGRGIGTEAFF. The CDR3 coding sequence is TGTGCCAGCAGCCAACTTGGACGGGGGATCGGCACTGAAGCTTTCTTT.

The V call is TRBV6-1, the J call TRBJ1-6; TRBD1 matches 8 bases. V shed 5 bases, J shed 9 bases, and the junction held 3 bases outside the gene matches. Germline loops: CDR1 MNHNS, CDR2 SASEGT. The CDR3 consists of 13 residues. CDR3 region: CASSRTGSSPLHF. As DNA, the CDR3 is TGTGCCAGCAGTAGGACAGGGAGTTCACCCCTCCACTTT.

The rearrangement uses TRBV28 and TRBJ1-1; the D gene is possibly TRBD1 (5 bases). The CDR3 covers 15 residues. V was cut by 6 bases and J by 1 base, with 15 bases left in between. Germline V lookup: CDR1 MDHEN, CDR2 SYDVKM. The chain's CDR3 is CASRDLAGGNTEAFF. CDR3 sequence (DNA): TGTGCCAGCAGAGATTTGGCGGGGGGGAACACTGAAGCTTTCTTT.

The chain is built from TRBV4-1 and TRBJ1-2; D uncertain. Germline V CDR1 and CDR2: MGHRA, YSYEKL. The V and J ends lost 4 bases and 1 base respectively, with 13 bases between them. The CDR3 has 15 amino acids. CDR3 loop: CASSLTAGDNYGYTF. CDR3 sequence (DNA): TGCGCCAGCAGCCTAACGGCCGGGGATAACTATGGCTACACCTTC.

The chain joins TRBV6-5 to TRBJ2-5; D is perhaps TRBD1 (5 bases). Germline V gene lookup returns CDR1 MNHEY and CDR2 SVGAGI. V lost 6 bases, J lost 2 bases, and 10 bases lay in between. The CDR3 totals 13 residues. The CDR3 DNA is TGTGCCAGCAGAAGTGACAGACAAGAGACCCAGTACTTC. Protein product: CASRSDRQETQYF.

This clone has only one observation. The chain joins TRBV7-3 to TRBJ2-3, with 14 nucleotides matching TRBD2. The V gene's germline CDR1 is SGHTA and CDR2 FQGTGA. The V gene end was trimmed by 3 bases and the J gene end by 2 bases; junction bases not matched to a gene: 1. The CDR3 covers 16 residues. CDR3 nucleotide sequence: TGTGCCAGCAGCTTGACTAGCGGGGGGGACACAGATACGCAGTATTTT. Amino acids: CASSLTSGGDTDTQYF.

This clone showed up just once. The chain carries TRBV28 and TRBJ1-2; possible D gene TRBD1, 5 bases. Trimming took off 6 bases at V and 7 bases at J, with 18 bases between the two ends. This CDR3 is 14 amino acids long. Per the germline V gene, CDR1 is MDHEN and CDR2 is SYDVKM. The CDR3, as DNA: TGTGCCAGCAGGCGAACCGGGACGGCGAGTGGCTACACCTTC. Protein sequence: CASRRTGTASGYTF.

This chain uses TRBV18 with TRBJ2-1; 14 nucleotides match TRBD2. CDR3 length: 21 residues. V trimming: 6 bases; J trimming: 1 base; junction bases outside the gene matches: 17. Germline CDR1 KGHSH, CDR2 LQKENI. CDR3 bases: TGTGCCAGCTCCCTAAAACATGGACTAGCGGGGGGCGGGAAATCCTACAATGAGCAGTTCTTC. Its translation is CASSLKHGLAGGGKSYNEQFF. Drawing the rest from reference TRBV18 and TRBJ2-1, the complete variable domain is NAGVMQNPRHLVRRRGQEARLRCSPMKGHSHVYWYRQLPEEGLKFMVYLQKENIIDESGMPKERFSAEFPKEGPSILRIQQVVRGDSAAYFCASSLKHGLAGGGKSYNEQFFGPGTRLTVL.

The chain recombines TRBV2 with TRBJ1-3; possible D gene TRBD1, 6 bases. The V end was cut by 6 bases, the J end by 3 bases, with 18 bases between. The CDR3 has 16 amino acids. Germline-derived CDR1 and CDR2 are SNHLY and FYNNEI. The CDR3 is CASRNEQGRSGNTIYF. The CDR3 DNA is TGTGCCAGCAGAAATGAACAGGGACGCAGTGGAAACACCATATATTTT.

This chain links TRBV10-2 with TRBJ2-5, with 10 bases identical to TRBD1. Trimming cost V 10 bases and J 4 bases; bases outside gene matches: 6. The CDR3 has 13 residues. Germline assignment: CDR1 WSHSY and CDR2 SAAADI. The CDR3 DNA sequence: TGCGCCACCCGACAGGGGGCCGGAGAGACCCAGTACTTC. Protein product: CATRQGAGETQYF.

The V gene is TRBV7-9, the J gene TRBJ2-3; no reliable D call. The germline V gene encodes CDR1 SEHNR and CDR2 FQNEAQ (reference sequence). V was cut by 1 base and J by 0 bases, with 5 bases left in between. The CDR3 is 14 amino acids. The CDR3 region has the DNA TGTGCCAGCAGCTTAGGAACTAGCACAGATACGCAGTATTTT. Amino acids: CASSLGTSTDTQYF.

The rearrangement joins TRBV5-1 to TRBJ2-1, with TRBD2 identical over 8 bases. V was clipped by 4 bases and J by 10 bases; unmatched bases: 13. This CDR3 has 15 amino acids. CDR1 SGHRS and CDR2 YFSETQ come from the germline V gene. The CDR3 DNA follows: TGCGCCAGCAGCCCCGAGGCGGGGGGCGGGCACGAGCAGTTCTTC. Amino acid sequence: CASSPEAGGGHEQFF.

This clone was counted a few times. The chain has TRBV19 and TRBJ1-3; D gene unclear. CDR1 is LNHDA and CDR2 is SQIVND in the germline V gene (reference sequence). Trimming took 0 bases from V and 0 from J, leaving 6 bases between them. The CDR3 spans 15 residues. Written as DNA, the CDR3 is TGTGCCAGTAGTATAGATATCTTCTCTGGAAACACCATATATTTT. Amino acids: CASSIDIFSGNTIYF. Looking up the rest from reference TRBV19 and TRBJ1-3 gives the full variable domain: DGGITQSPKYLFRKEGQNVTLSCEQNLNHDAMYWYRQDPGQGLRLIYYSQIVNDFQKGDIAEGYSVSREKKESFPLTVTSAQKNPTAFYLCASSIDIFSGNTIYFGEGSWLTVV.

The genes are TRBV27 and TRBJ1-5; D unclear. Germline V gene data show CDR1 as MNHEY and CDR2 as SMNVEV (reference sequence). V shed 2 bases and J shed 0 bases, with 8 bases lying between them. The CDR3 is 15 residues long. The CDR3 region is CASSLALNSNQPQHF. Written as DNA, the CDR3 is TGTGCCAGCAGTTTAGCCCTTAATAGCAATCAGCCCCAGCATTTT.

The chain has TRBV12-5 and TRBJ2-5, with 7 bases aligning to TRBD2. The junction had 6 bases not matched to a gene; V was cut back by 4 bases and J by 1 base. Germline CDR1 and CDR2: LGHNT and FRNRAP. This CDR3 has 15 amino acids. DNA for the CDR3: TGTGCTAGTGGTTCAGAGGAGCGGGGCCAAGAGACCCAGTACTTC. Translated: CASGSEERGQETQYF. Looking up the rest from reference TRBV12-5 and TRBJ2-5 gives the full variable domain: DARVTQTPRHKVTEMGQEVTMRCQPILGHNTVFWYRQTMMQGLELLAYFRNRAPLDDSGMPKDRFSAEMPDATLATLKIQPSEPRDSAVYFCASGSEERGQETQYFGPGTRLLVL.

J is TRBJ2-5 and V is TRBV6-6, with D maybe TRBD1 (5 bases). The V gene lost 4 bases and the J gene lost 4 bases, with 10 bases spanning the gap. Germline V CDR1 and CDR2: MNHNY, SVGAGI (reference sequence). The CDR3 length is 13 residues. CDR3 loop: CASSSGPAETQYF. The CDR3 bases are TGTGCCAGCAGTTCAGGGCCAGCAGAGACCCAGTACTTC.

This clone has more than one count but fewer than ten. CDR3 bases: TGTGCCAGCAGCTCGGACAGGTTCCCCGGGGAGACCCAGTACTTC. Its translation is CASSSDRFPGETQYF. This chain uses TRBV7-9 with TRBJ2-5; 7 nucleotides agree with TRBD1. Germline V gene data show CDR1 as SEHNR and CDR2 as FQNEAQ (reference sequence). The CDR3 extends over 15 amino acids. Trimming removed 4 bases from V and 5 bases from J; junction bases left unmatched: 10.

This CDR3 is CASCVKNSPLHF. The DNA for the CDR3 is TGTGCCAGTTGCGTTAAAAATTCACCCCTCCACTTT. The chain joins TRBV19 to TRBJ1-6; D gene uncertain. The germline CDR1 and CDR2 sequences are LNHDA and SQIVND (reference sequence). The CDR3 is 12 amino acids. The V end was cut by 8 bases, the J end by 7 bases, with 9 bases between.

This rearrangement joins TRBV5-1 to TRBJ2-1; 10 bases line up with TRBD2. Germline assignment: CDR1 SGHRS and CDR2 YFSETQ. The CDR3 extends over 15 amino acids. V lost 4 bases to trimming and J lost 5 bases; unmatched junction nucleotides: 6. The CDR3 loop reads CASSASGSFNNEQFF. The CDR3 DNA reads TGCGCCAGCAGCGCTAGCGGGAGTTTCAACAATGAGCAGTTCTTC.

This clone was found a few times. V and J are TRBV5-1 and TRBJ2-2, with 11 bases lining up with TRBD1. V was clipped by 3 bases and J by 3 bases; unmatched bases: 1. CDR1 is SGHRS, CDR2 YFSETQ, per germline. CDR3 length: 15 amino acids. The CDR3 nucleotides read TGCGCCAGCAGCTCGGGACAGGGGGACACCGGGGAGCTGTTTTTT. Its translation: CASSSGQGDTGELFF.

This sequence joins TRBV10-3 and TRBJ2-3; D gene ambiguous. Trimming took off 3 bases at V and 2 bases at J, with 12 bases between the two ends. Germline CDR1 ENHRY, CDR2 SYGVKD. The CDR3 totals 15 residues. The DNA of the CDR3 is TGTGCCATCAGTGACAAGTCCGGTACCACAGATACGCAGTATTTT. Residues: CAISDKSGTTDTQYF.

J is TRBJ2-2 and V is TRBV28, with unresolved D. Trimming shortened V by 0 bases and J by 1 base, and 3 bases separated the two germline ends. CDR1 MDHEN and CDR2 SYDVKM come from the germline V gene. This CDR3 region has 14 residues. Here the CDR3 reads CASSLWGNTGELFF. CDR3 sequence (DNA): TGTGCCAGCAGTTTATGGGGGAACACCGGGGAGCTGTTTTTT.